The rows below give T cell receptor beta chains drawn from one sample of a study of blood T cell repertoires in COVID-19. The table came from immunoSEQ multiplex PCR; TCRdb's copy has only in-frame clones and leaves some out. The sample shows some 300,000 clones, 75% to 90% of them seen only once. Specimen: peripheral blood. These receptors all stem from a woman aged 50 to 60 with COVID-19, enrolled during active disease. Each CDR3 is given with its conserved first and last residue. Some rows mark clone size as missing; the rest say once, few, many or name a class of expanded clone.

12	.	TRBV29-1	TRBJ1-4	CSVEPVSGKLFF
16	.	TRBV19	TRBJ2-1	CASKMTGGLEVRRQFF
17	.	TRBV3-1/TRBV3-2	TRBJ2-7	CASSQRRTGAFLSEQYF
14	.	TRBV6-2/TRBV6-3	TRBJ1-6	CASSYRGGRSPLHF
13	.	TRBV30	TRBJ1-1	CARQGMGNTEAFF
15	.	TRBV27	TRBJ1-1	CARDREAKGYTEAFF
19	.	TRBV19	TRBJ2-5	CASSISGTSGTGARETQYF
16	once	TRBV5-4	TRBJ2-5	CASSGGQGFRVETQYF
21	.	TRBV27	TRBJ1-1	CASSFRTGAPGFAWKGTEAFF
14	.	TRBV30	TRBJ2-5	CAWSPGRSQETQYF
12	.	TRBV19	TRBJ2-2	CATSERRGELFF
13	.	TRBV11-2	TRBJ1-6	CASSWSGDSPLHF